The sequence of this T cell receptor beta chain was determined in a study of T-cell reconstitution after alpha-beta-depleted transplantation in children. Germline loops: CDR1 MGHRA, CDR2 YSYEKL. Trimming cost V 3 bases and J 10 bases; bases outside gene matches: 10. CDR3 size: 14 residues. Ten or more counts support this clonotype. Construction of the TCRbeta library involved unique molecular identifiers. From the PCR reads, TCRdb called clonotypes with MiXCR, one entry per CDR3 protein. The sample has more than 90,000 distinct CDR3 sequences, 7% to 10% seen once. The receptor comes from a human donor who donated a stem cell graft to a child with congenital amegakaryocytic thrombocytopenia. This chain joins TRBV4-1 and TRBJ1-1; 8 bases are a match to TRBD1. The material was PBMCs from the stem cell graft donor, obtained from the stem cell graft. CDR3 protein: CASSQLGQAVGAFF. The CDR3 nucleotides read TGCGCCAGCAGCCAGTTGGGACAGGCGGTGGGAGCTTTCTTT.